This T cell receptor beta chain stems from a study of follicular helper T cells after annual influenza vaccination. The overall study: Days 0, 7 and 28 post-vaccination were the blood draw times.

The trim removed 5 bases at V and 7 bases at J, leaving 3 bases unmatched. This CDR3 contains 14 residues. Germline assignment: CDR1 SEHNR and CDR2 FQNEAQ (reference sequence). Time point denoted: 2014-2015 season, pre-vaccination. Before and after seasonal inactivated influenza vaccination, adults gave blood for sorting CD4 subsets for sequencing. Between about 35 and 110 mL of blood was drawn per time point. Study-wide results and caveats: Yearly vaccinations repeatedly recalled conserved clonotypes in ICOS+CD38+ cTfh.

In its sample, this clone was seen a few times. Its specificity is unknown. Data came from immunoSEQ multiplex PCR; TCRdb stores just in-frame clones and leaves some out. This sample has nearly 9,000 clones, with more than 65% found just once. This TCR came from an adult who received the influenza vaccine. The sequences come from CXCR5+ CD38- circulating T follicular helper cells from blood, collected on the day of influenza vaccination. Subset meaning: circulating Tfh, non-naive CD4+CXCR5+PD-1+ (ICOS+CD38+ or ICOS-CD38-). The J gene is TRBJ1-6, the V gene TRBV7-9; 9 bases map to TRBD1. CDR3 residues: CASSRGQGNSPLHF. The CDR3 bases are TGTGCCAGCAGCCGCGGACAGGGGAATTCACCCCTCCACTTT.